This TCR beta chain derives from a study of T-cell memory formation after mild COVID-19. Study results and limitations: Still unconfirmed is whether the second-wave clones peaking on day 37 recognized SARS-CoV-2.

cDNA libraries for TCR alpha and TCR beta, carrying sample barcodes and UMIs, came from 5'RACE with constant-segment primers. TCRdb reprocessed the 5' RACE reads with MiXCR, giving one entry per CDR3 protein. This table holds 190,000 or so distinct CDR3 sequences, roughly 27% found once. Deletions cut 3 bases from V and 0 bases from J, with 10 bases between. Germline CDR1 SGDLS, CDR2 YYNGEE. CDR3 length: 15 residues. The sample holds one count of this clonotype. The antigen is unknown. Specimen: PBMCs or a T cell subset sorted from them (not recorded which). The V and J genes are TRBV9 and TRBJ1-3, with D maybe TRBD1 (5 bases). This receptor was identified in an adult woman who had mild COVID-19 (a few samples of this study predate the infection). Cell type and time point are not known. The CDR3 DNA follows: TGTGCCAGCAGCGCCGAGGGACTCTCTGGAAACACCATATATTTT. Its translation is CASSAEGLSGNTIYF. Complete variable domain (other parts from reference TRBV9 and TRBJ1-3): DSGVTQTPKHLITATGQRVTLRCSPRSGDLSVYWYQQSLDQGLQFLIQYYNGEERAKGNILERFSAQQFPDLHSELNLSSLELGDSALYFCASSAEGLSGNTIYFGEGSWLTVV.